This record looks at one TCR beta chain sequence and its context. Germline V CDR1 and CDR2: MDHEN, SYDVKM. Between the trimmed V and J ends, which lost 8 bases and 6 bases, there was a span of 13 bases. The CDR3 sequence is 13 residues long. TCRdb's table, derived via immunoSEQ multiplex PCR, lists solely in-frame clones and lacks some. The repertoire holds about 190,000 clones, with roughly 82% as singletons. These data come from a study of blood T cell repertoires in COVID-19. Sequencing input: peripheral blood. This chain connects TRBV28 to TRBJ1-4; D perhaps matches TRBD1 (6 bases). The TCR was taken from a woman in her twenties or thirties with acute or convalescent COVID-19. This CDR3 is CASVRGFDEKLFF. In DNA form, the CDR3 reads TGTGCCAGCGTCAGGGGCTTTGATGAAAAACTGTTTTTT.